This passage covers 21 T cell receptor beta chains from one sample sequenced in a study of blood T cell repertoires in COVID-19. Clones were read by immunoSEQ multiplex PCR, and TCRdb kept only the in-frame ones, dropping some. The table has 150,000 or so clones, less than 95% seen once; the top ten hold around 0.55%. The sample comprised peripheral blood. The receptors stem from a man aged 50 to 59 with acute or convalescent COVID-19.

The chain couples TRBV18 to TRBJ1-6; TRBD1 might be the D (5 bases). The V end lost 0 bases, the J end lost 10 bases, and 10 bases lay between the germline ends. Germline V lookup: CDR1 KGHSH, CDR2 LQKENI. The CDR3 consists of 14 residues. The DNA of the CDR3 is TGTGCCAGCTCACCACCGGACACAGTCTCACCCCTCCACTTT. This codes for CASSPPDTVSPLHF.

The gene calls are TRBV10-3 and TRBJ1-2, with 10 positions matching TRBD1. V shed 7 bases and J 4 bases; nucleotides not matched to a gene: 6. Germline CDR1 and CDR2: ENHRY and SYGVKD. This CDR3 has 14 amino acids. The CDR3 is CAITNGQGGYGYTF. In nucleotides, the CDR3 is TGTGCCATCACTAACGGACAGGGGGGCTATGGCTACACCTTC.

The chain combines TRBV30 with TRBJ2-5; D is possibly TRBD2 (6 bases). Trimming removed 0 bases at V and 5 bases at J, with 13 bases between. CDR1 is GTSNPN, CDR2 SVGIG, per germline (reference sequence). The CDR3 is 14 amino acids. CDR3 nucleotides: TGTGCCTGGAGTGTACCCGGGGGAGTGGAGACCCAGTACTTC. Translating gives CAWSVPGGVETQYF.

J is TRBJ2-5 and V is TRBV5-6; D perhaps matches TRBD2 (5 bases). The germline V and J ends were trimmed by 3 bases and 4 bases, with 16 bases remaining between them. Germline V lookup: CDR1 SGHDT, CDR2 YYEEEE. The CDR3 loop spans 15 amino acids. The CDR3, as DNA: TGTGCCAGCAGCTATGGCGGGTGGTCCGGAGAGACCCAGTACTTC. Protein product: CASSYGGWSGETQYF.

The CDR3 sequence is CASSFTGHYEQYV. The CDR3 nucleotides read TGTGCCAGCAGCTTTACAGGACACTACGAGCAGTACGTC. The J gene is TRBJ2-7, the V gene TRBV7-9; possible D gene TRBD1, 5 bases. The CDR3 covers 13 residues. Germline lookup yields CDR1 SEHNR and CDR2 FQNEAQ (reference sequence). V was pared by 3 bases and J by 3 bases, with 9 bases between.

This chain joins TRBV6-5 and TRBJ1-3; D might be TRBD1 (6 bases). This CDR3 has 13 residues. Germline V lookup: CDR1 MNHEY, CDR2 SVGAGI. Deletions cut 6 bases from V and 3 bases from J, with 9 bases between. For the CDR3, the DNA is TGTGCCAGCAGCAGGGGTTTTGGAAACACCATATATTTT. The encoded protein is CASSRGFGNTIYF.

CDR3 sequence reads: CASSHTGSNEQYF. The CDR3 nucleotides are TGTGCCAGCAGTCACACAGGGTCAAACGAGCAGTACTTC. The chain joins TRBV6-5 to TRBJ2-7; tentative D call: TRBD1 (6 bases). The CDR3 is 13 amino acids. Germline V gene lookup returns CDR1 MNHEY and CDR2 SVGAGI. V was pared by 5 bases and J by 5 bases, with 13 bases between.

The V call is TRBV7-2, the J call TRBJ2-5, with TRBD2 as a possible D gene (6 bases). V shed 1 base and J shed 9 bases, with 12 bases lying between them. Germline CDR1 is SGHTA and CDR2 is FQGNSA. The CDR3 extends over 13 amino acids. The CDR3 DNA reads TGTGCCAGCAGCTTAGTACGGACGGGGGCCCAGTACTTC. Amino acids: CASSLVRTGAQYF.

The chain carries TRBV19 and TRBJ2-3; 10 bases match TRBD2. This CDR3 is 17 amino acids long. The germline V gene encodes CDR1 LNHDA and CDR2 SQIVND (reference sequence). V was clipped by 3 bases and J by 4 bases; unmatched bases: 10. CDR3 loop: CASSIPPAAGGADTQYF. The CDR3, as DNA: TGTGCCAGTAGTATCCCCCCAGCAGCGGGAGGGGCAGATACGCAGTATTTT.

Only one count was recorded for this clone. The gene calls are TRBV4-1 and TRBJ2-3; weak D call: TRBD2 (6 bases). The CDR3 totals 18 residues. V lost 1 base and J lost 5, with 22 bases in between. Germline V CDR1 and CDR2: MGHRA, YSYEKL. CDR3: CASSQASFQGGIGDTQYF. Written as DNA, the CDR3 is TGCGCCAGCAGCCAAGCTTCTTTTCAGGGCGGGATTGGAGATACGCAGTATTTT.

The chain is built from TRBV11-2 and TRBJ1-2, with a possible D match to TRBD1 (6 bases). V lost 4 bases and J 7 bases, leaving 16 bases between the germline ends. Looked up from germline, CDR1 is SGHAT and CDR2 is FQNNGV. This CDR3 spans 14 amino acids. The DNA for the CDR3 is TGTGCCAGCAGCTCTCCAGGGGAGGGCCTTGGCTACACCTTC. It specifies CASSSPGEGLGYTF. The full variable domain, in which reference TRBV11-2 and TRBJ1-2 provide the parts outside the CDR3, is EAGVAQSPRYKIIEKRQSVAFWCNPISGHATLYWYQQILGQGPKLLIQFQNNGVVDDSQLPKDRFSAERLKGVDSTLKIQPAKLEDSAVYLCASSSPGEGLGYTFGSGTRLTVV.

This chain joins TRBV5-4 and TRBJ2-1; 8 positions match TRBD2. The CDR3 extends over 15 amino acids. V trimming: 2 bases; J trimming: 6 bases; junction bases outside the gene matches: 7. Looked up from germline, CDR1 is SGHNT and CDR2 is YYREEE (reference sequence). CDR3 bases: TGTGCCAGCAGCTTCAAGCGGGAGTTGCGCAATGAGCAGTTCTTC. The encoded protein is CASSFKRELRNEQFF.

The CDR3 sequence is CASSPQSDSQETQYF. In nucleotides, the CDR3 is TGTGCCAGCTCACCGCAATCGGACAGCCAAGAGACCCAGTACTTC. The rearrangement uses TRBV18 and TRBJ2-5; possibly TRBD1 for D (6 bases). The CDR3 is made up of 15 amino acids. Trimming took off 3 bases at V and 1 base at J, with 12 bases between the two ends. Germline values: CDR1 KGHSH, CDR2 LQKENI. The whole variable domain, remainder taken from reference TRBV18 and TRBJ2-5, is NAGVMQNPRHLVRRRGQEARLRCSPMKGHSHVYWYRQLPEEGLKFMVYLQKENIIDESGMPKERFSAEFPKEGPSILRIQQVVRGDSAAYFCASSPQSDSQETQYFGPGTRLLVL.

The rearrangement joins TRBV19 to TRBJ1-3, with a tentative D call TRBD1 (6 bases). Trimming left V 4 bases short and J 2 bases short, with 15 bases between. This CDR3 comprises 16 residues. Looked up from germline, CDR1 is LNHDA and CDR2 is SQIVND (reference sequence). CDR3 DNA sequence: TGTGCCAGTAGTAACCCTCAGGGGAGCGCTGGAAACACCATATATTTT. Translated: CASSNPQGSAGNTIYF.

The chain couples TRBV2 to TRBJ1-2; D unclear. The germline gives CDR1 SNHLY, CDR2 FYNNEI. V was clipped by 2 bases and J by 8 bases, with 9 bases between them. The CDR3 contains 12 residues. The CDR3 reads CASSEFRQGYTF. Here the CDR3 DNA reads TGTGCCAGCAGTGAATTCAGACAAGGCTACACCTTC.

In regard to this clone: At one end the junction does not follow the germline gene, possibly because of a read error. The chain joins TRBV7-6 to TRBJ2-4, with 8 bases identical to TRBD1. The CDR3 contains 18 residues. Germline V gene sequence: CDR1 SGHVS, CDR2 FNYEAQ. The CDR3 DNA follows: TGTGCCAGCAGGTTAGGGGTGAAGCAGGGGGCGGACAAAAACATTCAGTACTTC. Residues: CASRLGVKQGADKNIQYF.

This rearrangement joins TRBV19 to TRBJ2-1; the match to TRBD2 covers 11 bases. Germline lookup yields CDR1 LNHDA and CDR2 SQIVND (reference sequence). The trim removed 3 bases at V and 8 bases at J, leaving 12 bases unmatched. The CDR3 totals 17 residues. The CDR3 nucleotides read TGTGCCAGTAGTATCATAGGGGCTAGCGGGAGGTGGGATGAGCAGTTCTTC. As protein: CASSIIGASGRWDEQFF.

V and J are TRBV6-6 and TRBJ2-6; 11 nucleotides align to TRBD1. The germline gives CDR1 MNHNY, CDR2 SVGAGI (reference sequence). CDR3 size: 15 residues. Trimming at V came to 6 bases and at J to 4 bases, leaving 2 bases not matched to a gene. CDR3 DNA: TGTGCCAGCAGAGGACAGGGGGCAGGGGCCAACGTCCTGACTTTC. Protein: CASRGQGAGANVLTF.

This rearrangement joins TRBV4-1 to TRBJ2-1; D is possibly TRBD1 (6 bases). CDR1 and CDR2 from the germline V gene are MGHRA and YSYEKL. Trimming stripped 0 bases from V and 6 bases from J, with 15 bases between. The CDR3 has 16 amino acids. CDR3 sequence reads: CASSQERWETGNEQFF. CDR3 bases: TGCGCCAGCAGCCAAGAACGGTGGGAGACAGGCAATGAGCAGTTCTTC.

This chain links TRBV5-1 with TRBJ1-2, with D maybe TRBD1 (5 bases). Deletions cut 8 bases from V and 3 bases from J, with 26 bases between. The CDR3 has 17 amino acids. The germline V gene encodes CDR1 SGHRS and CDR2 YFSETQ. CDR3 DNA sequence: TGCGCCAGAACAATCAAGACAGTTACCCAAGTTTACTATGGCTACACCTTC. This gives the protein CARTIKTVTQVYYGYTF.

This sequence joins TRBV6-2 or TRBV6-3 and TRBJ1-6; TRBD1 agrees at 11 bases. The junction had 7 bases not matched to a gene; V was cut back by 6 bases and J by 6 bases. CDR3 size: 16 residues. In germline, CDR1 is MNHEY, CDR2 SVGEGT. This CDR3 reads CASSPGTGGFNSPLHF. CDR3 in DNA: TGTGCCAGCAGCCCCGGGACAGGGGGTTTTAATTCACCCCTCCACTTT.